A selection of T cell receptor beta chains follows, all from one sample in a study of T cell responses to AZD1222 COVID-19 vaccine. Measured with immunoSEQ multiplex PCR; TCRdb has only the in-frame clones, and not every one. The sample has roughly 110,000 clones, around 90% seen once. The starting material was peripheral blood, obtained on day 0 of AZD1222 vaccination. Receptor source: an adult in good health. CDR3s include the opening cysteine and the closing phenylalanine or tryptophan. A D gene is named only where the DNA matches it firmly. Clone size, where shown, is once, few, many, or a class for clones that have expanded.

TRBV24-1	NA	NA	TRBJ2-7	TGTGCCACCAGTGATGTCCCCGGGGCCCCGCAGTACTTC	CATSDVPGAPQYF
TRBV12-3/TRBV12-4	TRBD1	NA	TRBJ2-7	TGTGCCAGCAGTTTGGACAGGGGGCACGAGCAGTACTTC	CASSLDRGHEQYF
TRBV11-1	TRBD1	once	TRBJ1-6	TGTGCCAGCAGCGGGGACAGGGTCGGATCACCCCTCCACTTT	CASSGDRVGSPLHF
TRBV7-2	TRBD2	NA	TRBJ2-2	TGTGCCAGCAGCTCAAACCTGGGAGGGGAGAGGAAAATCGGGGAGCTGTTTTTT	CASSSNLGGERKIGELFF
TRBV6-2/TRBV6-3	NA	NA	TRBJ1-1	TGTGCCAGCAGTTATAAGACGAGAACTGAAGCTTTCTTT	CASSYKTRTEAFF
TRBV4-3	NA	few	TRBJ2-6	TGCGCCAGCAGCCAAGATGGGCCATCTGGGGCCAACGTCCTGACTTTC	CASSQDGPSGANVLTF
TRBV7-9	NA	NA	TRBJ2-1	TGTGCCAGCAGGGGGGTTGATAGCTCCTACAATGAGCAGTTCTTC	CASRGVDSSYNEQFF
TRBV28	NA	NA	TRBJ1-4	TGTGCCAGCAGTTCCCAGAGGGGGTGGGGAAGGGAAAAACTGTTTTTT	CASSSQRGWGREKLFF
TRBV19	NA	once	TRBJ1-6	TGTGCCAGTAGTGCGAGAGCTCGGGGCTCCTATAATTCACCCCTCCACTTT	CASSARARGSYNSPLHF
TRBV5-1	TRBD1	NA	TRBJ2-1	TGCGCCAGCAGCTCGGGGACAGGACCCAGCTCCTACAATGAGCAGTTCTTC	CASSSGTGPSSYNEQFF
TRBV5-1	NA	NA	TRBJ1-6	TGCGCCAGCAGCCCTCTGGAAGGGGGGAATTCACCCCTCCACTTT	CASSPLEGGNSPLHF
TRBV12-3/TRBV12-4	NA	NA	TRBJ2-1	TGTGCCAGCAGTTTAAGTATCGGGGTTGAGCAGTTCTTC	CASSLSIGVEQFF
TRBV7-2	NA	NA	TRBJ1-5	TGTGCCAGCAGCTTAGTTGGGCATCAGCCCCAGCATTTT	CASSLVGHQPQHF
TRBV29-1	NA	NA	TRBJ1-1	TGCAGCGTTGAAGTTCGAGGAGCTTCAGGGGCTTTCTTT	CSVEVRGASGAFF
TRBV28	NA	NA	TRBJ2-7	TGTGCCAGCAGTTCCGGATCCTACGAGCAGTACTTC	CASSSGSYEQYF
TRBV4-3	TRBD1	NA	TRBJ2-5	TGCGCCAGCAGCCAAGGAACAGGGGTTAAAGAGACCCAGTACTTC	CASSQGTGVKETQYF